A selection of T cell receptor beta chains follows, all from one sample in a study of patients and donors after allogeneic stem cell transplantation. From the RT-PCR reads, TCRdb called clonotypes with MiXCR, one entry per CDR3 protein. The repertoire holds 900,000 to 1,000,000 distinct CDR3 sequences, with more than 15% as singletons. The material sequenced was blood, either unsorted or a sorted T cell fraction (not recorded which). These receptors all come from a human donor who was either an allogeneic HSCT recipient or a stem cell or donor lymphocyte infusion donor (not recorded which). It is not recorded whose cells these are; they may come from a transplant donor. CDR3s include the opening cysteine and the closing phenylalanine or tryptophan. The D gene is left open where the match is weak. Clone size, where shown, is once, few, many, or a class for clones that have expanded.

clone size	J gene	V gene	D gene	CDR3 protein	CDR3 DNA
few	TRBJ2-3	TRBV4-3	.	CASSQGVRGADTQYF	TGCGCCAGCAGCCAAGGTGTTAGGGGGGCAGATACGCAGTATTTT
.	TRBJ1-3	TRBV7-9	TRBD1	CASSPGQGSSSGNTIYF	TGTGCCAGCAGCCCGGGACAGGGATCAAGCTCTGGAAACACCATATATTTT
.	TRBJ2-7	TRBV5-1	.	CASSLSTGSSYEQYF	TGCGCCAGCAGCTTGAGCACGGGTTCTTCCTACGAGCAGTACTTC
.	TRBJ2-5	TRBV15	TRBD2	CATSRGGRRYQETQYF	TGTGCCACCAGCAGGGGGGGGAGACGGTACCAAGAGACCCAGTACTTC
many	TRBJ2-7	TRBV12-3/TRBV12-4	.	CASSLLGSYEQYF	TGTGCCAGCAGTTTGTTGGGCTCCTACGAGCAGTACTTC
few	TRBJ2-3	TRBV4-2	.	CASSREKGPTDTQYF	TGTGCCAGCAGCCGAGAGAAGGGGCCAACAGATACGCAGTATTTT
few	TRBJ2-1	TRBV9	.	CASSVEGPDLGNEQFF	TGTGCCAGCAGCGTAGAAGGCCCGGATCTGGGGAATGAGCAGTTCTTC
.	TRBJ2-1	TRBV27	.	CASSLLRGEQFF	TGTGCCAGCAGTTTATTACGGGGTGAGCAGTTCTTC
.	TRBJ1-2	TRBV7-2	TRBD1	CASSLVAGGSNGYTF	TGTGCCAGCAGCTTAGTTGCAGGGGGCAGCAATGGCTACACCTTC
.	TRBJ1-5	TRBV6-2/TRBV6-3	TRBD1	CASSWDSYSNQPQHF	TGTGCCAGCAGTTGGGACAGCTATAGCAATCAGCCCCAGCATTTT
few	TRBJ2-1	TRBV15	.	CATSREGRYSYNEQFF	TGTGCCACCAGCAGAGAAGGGAGATACTCCTACAATGAGCAGTTCTTC
.	TRBJ1-4	TRBV6-2/TRBV6-3	TRBD1	CASSYSPGQGATPTNEKLFF	TGTGCCAGCAGTTATTCCCCGGGACAGGGAGCTACCCCAACTAATGAAAAACTGTTTTTT
few	TRBJ2-5	TRBV12-3/TRBV12-4	.	CASSFLRNRVAWQETQYF	TGTGCCAGCAGTTTCCTTCGTAACCGGGTCGCATGGCAAGAGACCCAGTACTTC
many	TRBJ2-3	TRBV20-1	TRBD2	CSAPTSGTDTQYF	TGCAGTGCTCCGACTAGCGGCACAGATACGCAGTATTTT
.	TRBJ2-1	TRBV6-2/TRBV6-3	.	CASSYRASLYNEQFF	TGTGCCAGCAGTTATCGAGCGAGCCTCTACAATGAGCAGTTCTTC
.	TRBJ1-2	TRBV12-3/TRBV12-4	.	CASSLSKANNYGYTF	TGTGCCAGCAGTTTATCAAAGGCCAACAACTATGGCTACACCTTC
.	TRBJ2-5	TRBV27	TRBD2	CASNPRAGVGETQYF	TGTGCCAGCAACCCGAGGGCGGGAGTTGGAGAGACCCAGTACTTC
.	TRBJ2-3	TRBV12-3/TRBV12-4	.	CASGRGDTQYF	TGTGCCAGCGGCCGTGGGGATACGCAGTATTTT